This record concerns one T cell receptor beta chain sequence. The data originate from a study of OX40 agonist ivuxolimab in advanced cancers. Data came from immunoSEQ multiplex PCR; TCRdb stores just in-frame clones and leaves some out. The table has 30,000 to 35,000 clones, approximately 78% seen once; the top ten hold over 2.5%. This sample comprised CD4+ or CD8+ T cells sorted from blood, obtained in a trial of the OX40 agonist ivuxolimab. The TCR comes from an adult with an advanced solid tumor such as melanoma, head and neck, liver or kidney cancer.

CDR3 sequence (DNA): TGTGCCAGCAGCTTCCTCCCACAGGGTAACGGCTACACCTTC. This gives the protein CASSFLPQGNGYTF. This chain uses TRBV7-9 with TRBJ1-2; D might be TRBD1 (6 bases). The CDR3 is made up of 14 amino acids. Trimming cost V 3 bases and J 8 bases, with 16 bases left between them. Germline V lookup: CDR1 SEHNR, CDR2 FQNEAQ (reference sequence).